What follows describes a single TCR beta chain. The antigen is undetermined. A J-beta primer mix and a sample-barcoded 5' primer were used in a second PCR of roughly 7 to 12 cycles. TCRdb analysed the 5' RACE reads with MiXCR anew, one entry per CDR3 protein. This table has hundreds of thousands of distinct CDR3 sequences, around two thirds appearing once. This specimen belongs to a study of blood T cells in healthy people across ages. Study information: Every two T cells gave about one barcoded beta molecule via template switching. Points from the study as a whole: Naive CD4+ cells and diversity were both higher in long-lived donors than in aged donors. Researchers report that TCR beta diversity correlated strongly with naive T cell percentage.

The CDR3 consists of 17 residues. The trim removed 3 bases at V and 0 bases at J, leaving 8 bases unmatched. CDR1 is DFQATT, CDR2 SNEGSKA, per germline (reference sequence). Sample: blood. This clonotype originated in a man younger than 40 in good health. V usage is TRBV20-1 and J usage is TRBJ1-6; 7 nucleotides agree with TRBD1. DNA of the CDR3: TGCAGTGCTAGGGGGACAGCCCAAAGCTCCTATAATTCACCCCTCCACTTT. This translates into CSARGTAQSSYNSPLHF.